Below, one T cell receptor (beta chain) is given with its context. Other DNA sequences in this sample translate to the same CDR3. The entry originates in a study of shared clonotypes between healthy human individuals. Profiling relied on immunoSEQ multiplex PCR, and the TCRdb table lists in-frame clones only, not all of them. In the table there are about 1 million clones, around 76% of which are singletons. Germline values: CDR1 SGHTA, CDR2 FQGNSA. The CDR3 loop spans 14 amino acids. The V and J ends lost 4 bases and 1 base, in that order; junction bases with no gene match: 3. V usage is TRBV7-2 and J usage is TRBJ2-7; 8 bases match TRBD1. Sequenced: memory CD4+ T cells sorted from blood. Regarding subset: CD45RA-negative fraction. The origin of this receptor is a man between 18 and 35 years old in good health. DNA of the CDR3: TGTGCCAGCAGCTCACAGGGGGTATCCTACGAGCAGTACTTC. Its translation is CASSSQGVSYEQYF.